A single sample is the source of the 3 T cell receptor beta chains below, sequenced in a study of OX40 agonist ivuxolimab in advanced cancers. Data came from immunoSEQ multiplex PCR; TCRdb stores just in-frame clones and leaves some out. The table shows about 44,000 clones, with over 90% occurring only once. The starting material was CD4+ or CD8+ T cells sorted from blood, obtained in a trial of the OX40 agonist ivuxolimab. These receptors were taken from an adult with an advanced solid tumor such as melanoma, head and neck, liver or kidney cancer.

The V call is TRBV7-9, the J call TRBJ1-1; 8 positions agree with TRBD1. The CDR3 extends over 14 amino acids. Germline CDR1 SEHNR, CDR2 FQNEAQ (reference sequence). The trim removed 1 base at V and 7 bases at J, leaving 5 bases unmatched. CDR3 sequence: CASSLVGGTGEAFF. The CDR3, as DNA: TGTGCCAGCAGCTTAGTAGGAGGGACAGGTGAAGCTTTCTTT. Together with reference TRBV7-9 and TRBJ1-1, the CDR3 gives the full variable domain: DTGVSQNPRHKITKRGQNVTFRCDPISEHNRLYWYRQTLGQGPEFLTYFQNEAQLEKSRLLSDRFSAERPKGSFSTLEIQRTEQGDSAMYLCASSLVGGTGEAFFGQGTRLTVV.

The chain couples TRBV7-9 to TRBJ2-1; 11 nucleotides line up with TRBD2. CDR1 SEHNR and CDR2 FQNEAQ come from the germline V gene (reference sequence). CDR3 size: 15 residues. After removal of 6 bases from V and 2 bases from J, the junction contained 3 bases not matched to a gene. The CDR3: CASRGLAVTYNEQFF. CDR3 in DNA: TGTGCCAGCAGGGGACTAGCGGTTACCTACAATGAGCAGTTCTTC.

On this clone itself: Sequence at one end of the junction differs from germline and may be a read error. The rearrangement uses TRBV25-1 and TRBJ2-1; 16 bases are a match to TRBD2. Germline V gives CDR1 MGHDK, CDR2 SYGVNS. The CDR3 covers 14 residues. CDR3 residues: CASSDSGLAGGLIF. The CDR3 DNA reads TGTGCCAGCAGTGACTCGGGACTAGCGGGGGGGCTGATCTTC.